This TCR beta chain was recovered during a study of T cells after yellow fever vaccination (dated by TCRdb to between 2018 and 2021). Study-wide context: Memory subsets (EM, EMRA, CM and Tscm) were sorted on a BD FACS Aria III using CD3, CD45RA, CCR7 and CD95 staining. Blood was drawn at multiple timepoints before and after primary and secondary immunization, with bulk PBMC replicates and cell subsets isolated. Bulk TCR alpha and beta repertoires were sequenced longitudinally to track T-cell clones before and after primary and booster YFV17D yellow fever vaccination. The SMART-Seq v4 Ultra Low Input RNA kit was used to prepare libraries from fractions with low cell numbers. Two healthy male donors, one aged 18 to 30 and one aged 30 to 40 years, made up the cohort. Sorting of memory subsets took place on days 0, 15 and 45 and at 18 months after primary vaccination, as well as on days 0, 15 and 45 after the 30-year booster. The paper as a whole reports these results and caveats: On day 0, almost all vaccine-responding clonotypes were below detection in the sorted memory subsets. A small fraction of clonotypes showed up in both the CD4 and CD8 compartments, probably as a result of convergent recombination. Most clones expanded after primary vaccination (around 96% of CD4 and roughly 88% of CD8) were re-detected after the booster, suggesting that broad memory maintenance occurred. Compared with the primary T-cell response, the secondary T-cell response was weaker but faster, peaking on day 5 rather than day 15. Because only a couple of donors were included in the study, the extent to which the findings can be generalized is limited. Computational filtering was needed because FACS-sorted repertoires could contain abundant contaminating clonotypes from the bulk population.

This sample's treatment or condition label indicates: live attenuated yellow fever vaccine strain. A standard Ficoll-Paque protocol was used to isolate PBMCs from peripheral blood. The RNeasy Micro Kit was used to extract RNA from sorted memory subsets. The CDR3 covers 15 residues, taking in both the cysteine and the phenylalanine. The CDR3 DNA has 45 bases and is translated from base 1. V sheds 6 bases and J sheds 0 bases, leaving 12 bases between their ends. This clonotype was seen ten or more times. Base qualities were left out, and no much larger clone turns up one base away. TCR cDNA was made using 5'RACE template switching, a step that added a universal primer site and unique molecular identifiers. Priming of cDNA synthesis was performed from both the TCR alpha and TCR beta constant segments. Two PCR steps were used to amplify libraries, with sample barcodes and sequencing adapters being added in the second step. Libraries were sequenced on Illumina HiSeq 2500 (2x100 bp) or NovaSeq (2x150 bp). The original methods were these. MIGEC was used to demultiplex reads and collapse the reads into UMI consensus sequences, and MiXCR was used for V(D)J alignment. Clonotypes responding to the vaccine were identified with edgeR on replicate PBMC samples, with the criteria of FDR below 0.01 and a log2 fold change above 5 up to day 15. Each bulk clonotype received a CD4 or CD8 identity based on whether the sequenced CD4 or CD8 repertoire contained that clonotype at higher abundance. To estimate how each clone was distributed across memory phenotypes, clonotype frequencies in memory subsets were weighted by the numbers of FACS-sorted cells. The public reads were reprocessed in TCRdb via fastp at Q25 and MiXCR, keeping in-frame beta chains. Each entry is one CDR3 protein sequence, shown with its most common DNA and genes. The V and J calls come from TCRdb's annotation, not from the publication. This sample comprises 29,000 or so distinct CDR3 sequences, around 5.8% of them detected only once. The ten largest account for around a quarter of the sample.

This sequence originates from a man in his thirties or forties who received the YFV17D yellow fever vaccine. The specimen comprised PBMCs, either bulk or a sorted T-cell subset (CD4+, CD8+, memory, or dextramer-sorted; not recorded which), sampled on the day of the yellow fever booster vaccination. The chain is made from TRBV12-3 or TRBV12-4 and TRBJ2-1; there is no confident call for the D gene. The CDR3 is CASSPGESSYNEQFF. The nucleotide sequence is given as TGTGCCAGCAGCCCGGGCGAGAGCTCCTACAATGAGCAGTTCTTC.